This TCR beta chain was sequenced for a study of regulatory T cells in long-lasting Graves disease. Study-level points and caveats: Graves' patients with persistent disease showed TCR diversity lower than patients newly diagnosed. Comparison showed that persistent patients shared more public clonotypes (about 3,000) than new patients (over 950). Examination was confined to peripheral blood, excluding thyroid tissue.

Of note for this clonotype: The antigen remains unidentified.

Germline lookup yields CDR1 MGHRA and CDR2 YSYEKL. CDR3 length equals 13 residues. V was trimmed by 4 bases and J by 4 bases, leaving 8 bases between them. Time point denoted: persistent/refractory GD, antithyroid drugs over 5 years with positive TRAb. RNA extracted from PBMCs served as the sequencing template. Approximately 9 milliliters of peripheral blood were taken and placed in EDTA tubes. Relying on iRepertoire HTBI primers and Arm-PCR of CDR3 regions, the team built TCR beta libraries. TCRdb processed the multiplex PCR reads anew with MiXCR; each CDR3 protein has one entry. There are about 470,000 distinct CDR3 sequences in the sample; less than 25% occur only once, and under 9% lies in the top ten.

The J gene is TRBJ1-5, the V gene TRBV4-1; no clear D gene. Sequencing was performed on peripheral blood mononuclear cells (PBMCs), taken when the disease was refractory, from a patient treated with antithyroid drugs. This clonotype was sampled from a female donor with Graves disease. The CDR3 nucleotides are TGCGCCAGCAGCCTATATCAGAATCAGCCCCAGCATTTT. It encodes CASSLYQNQPQHF.